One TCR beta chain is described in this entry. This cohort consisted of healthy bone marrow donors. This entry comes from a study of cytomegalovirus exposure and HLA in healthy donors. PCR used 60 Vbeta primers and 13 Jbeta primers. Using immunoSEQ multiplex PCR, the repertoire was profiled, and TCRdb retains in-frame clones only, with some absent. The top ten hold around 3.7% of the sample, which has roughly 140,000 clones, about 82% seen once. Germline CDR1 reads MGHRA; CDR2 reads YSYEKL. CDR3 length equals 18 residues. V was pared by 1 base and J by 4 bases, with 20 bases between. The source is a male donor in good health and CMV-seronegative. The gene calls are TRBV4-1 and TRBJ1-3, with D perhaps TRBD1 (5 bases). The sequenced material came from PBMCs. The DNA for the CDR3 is TGCGCCAGCAGCCAAGTCCTGGGACTTCTGGATGACGGAAACACCATATATTTT. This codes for CASSQVLGLLDDGNTIYF.